The rows below give T cell receptor beta chains drawn from one sample of a study of long-term antiretroviral therapy in people with HIV. Sequenced by immunoSEQ multiplex PCR; TCRdb stores in-frame clones only, minus some. Of about 6,700 clones in the sample, around 70% were seen once. The sequencing here drew on unsorted PBMCs, taken 0.1 years before starting antiretroviral therapy. The origin of the receptors is a man in his late teens or twenties with HIV. Each CDR3 is given with its conserved first and last residue. A D gene is named only where the DNA matches it firmly. Not all rows give a size; the values are once, few, many and, for expanded clones, a class.

clone_size j_call v_call d_call cdr3_aa cdr3_nt
- TRBJ1-5 TRBV27 TRBD1 CASSSEGTGGKQPQHF TGTGCCAGCTCCTCAGAAGGGACAGGGGGCAAACAGCCCCAGCATTTT
- TRBJ2-7 TRBV14 - CASSFGGVYYEQYF TGTGCCAGCAGCTTTGGAGGGGTTTACTACGAGCAGTACTTC
- TRBJ2-1 TRBV30 TRBD2 CAWSGTSGGGEQFF TGTGCCTGGAGTGGGACTAGCGGGGGAGGTGAGCAGTTCTTC
- TRBJ2-2 TRBV6-5 - CASTPAEGNTGELFF TGTGCCAGCACCCCCGCGGAGGGGAACACCGGGGAGCTGTTTTTT
medium-sized TRBJ2-7 TRBV15 - CATSSVKITNTYEQYF TGTGCCACCAGCAGCGTAAAGATTACGAATACCTACGAGCAGTACTTC
- TRBJ2-3 TRBV7-9 - CASSLQGAGTADTQYF TGTGCCAGCAGCTTACAAGGGGCGGGGACGGCAGATACGCAGTATTTT
once TRBJ2-2 TRBV5-1 TRBD2 CASSLLAGGPNGELFF TGCGCCAGCAGCTTGCTAGCGGGGGGGCCGAACGGGGAGCTGTTTTTT
- TRBJ2-3 TRBV29-1 TRBD2 CSVVPSGASTDTQYF TGCAGCGTTGTGCCTAGCGGGGCCAGCACAGATACGCAGTATTTT
- TRBJ1-2 TRBV11-2 - CASSLETTGTGYTF TGTGCCAGCAGCCTCGAGACCACAGGGACTGGCTACACCTTC
- TRBJ2-7 TRBV6-6 - CASSTSAAYEQYF TGTGCCAGCAGTACATCCGCCGCTTACGAGCAGTACTTC
once TRBJ1-4 TRBV6-1 TRBD1 CASSEEAGGNEKLFF TGTGCCAGCAGTGAAGAGGCAGGGGGGAATGAAAAACTGTTTTTT
- TRBJ1-3 TRBV5-4 - CASSLDFSGNTIYF TGTGCCAGCAGCTTGGACTTCTCTGGAAACACCATATATTTT
- TRBJ2-5 TRBV7-9 - CASSLTRGLGEETQYF TGTGCCAGCAGCTTAACCCGGGGGCTAGGGGAAGAGACCCAGTACTTC
- TRBJ2-7 TRBV6-5 - CASSTSAAYEQYF TGTGCCAGCAGTACATCCGCCGCTTACGAGCAGTACTTC
large TRBJ2-7 TRBV5-1 - CASSLTTRDYEQYF TGCGCCAGCAGCTTGACAACTAGAGACTACGAGCAGTACTTC
- TRBJ2-3 TRBV7-2 - CASSLGGAVGIRTDTQYF TGTGCCAGCAGCTTAGGCGGCGCCGTCGGTATCCGCACAGATACGCAGTATTTT
once TRBJ2-1 TRBV7-8 - CASSKGGYNEQFF TGTGCCAGCAGCAAAGGGGGGTACAATGAGCAGTTCTTC
- TRBJ1-6 TRBV5-1 TRBD1 CASSLDRVDYNSPLHF TGCGCCAGCAGTCTGGACAGGGTAGACTATAATTCACCCCTCCACTTT
- TRBJ1-2 TRBV19 - CASSSNPSYGYTF TGTGCCAGTAGTAGCAACCCCAGCTATGGCTACACCTTC
- TRBJ2-3 TRBV5-1 - CASSYLQGADTQYF TGCGCCAGCAGCTATCTCCAGGGTGCAGATACGCAGTATTTT